This T cell receptor (beta chain) comes out of a study of shared clonotypes between healthy human individuals. As regards this clone: Antigen specificity is unknown.

V gave up 6 bases and J gave up 6 bases; unmatched junction bases: 10. Germline loops: CDR1 SGDLS, CDR2 YYNGEE. CDR3 length equals 15 residues. In the authors' methods: ImmunoSEQ only sent back junction sequences with no quality scores, so filtering was done differently. Assay: immunoSEQ multiplex PCR; the TCRdb copy retains only in-frame clones and omits some. Clone size and the V and J calls come from that table; the DNA yielded D and trimming. This sample has around 2,000,000 clones, with roughly 95% found just once. Naive CD8 cells lacked CD45RO and underwent positive selection for CCR7, leaving out terminally differentiated effector memory CD45RA+ cells. Study-level findings and limits: Represented diversity (both genetic and exposure-history) was limited by the small number of donors.

This clonotype originated in a man between 18 and 35 years old in good health. The chain combines TRBV9 with TRBJ2-1; 9 bases match TRBD2. The sequenced sample consisted of naive CD8+ T cells sorted from blood. The CDR3 is CASTIAGAGTNEQFF. CDR3 coding DNA: TGTGCCAGCACCATAGCGGGGGCAGGGACCAATGAGCAGTTCTTC.